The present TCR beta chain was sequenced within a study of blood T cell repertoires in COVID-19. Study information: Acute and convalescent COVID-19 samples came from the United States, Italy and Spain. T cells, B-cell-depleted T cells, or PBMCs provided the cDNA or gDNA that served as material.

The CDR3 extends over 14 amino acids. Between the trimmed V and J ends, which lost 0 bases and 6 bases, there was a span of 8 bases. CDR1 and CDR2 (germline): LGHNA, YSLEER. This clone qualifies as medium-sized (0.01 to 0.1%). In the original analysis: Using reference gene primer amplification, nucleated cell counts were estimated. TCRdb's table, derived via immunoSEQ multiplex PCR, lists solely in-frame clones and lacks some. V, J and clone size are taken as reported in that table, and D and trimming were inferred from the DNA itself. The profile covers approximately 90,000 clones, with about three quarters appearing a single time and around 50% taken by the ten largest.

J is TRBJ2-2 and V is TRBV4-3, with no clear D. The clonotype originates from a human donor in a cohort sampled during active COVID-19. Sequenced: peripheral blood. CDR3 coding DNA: TGCGCCAGCAGCCAAGATGCGCTTGCCGGGGAGCTGTTTTTT. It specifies CASSQDALAGELFF.